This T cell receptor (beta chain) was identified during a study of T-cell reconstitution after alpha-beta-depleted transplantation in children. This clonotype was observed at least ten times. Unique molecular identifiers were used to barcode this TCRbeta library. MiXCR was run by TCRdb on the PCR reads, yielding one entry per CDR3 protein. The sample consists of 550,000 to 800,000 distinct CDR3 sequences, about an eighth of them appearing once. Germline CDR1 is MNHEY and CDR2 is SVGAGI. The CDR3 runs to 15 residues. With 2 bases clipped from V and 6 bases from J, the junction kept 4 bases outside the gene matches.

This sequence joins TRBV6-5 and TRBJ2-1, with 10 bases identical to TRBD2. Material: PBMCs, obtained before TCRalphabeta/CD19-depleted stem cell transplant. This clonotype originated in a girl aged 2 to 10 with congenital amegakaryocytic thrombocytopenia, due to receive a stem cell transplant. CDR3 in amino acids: CASSYGLAVANEQFF. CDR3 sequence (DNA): TGTGCCAGCAGTTACGGACTAGCGGTCGCCAATGAGCAGTTCTTC.